What follows are 31 T cell receptor beta chains derived from one specimen sequenced in a study of shared clonotypes between healthy human individuals (dated by TCRdb to about 2020). The protocol used for the library was the immunoSEQ multiplex PCR assay. The table comes from immuneACCESS by way of TCRdb, which keeps in-frame sequences with V and J called. Part of the clones is missing from these tables; in studies checked, under half for an unresolved V gene and the rest for unknown reasons. The table for this sample lists roughly 1 million clones; approximately 78% of them were counted only once. The top ten clonotypes cover approximately 0.5% of the sample. The sequenced sample consisted of memory CD4+ T cells from PBMCs. The sample's cell subset or site label, decoded: CD45RA-negative fraction. Receptors were obtained from a man aged 18 to 35 in good health. Some clones in this sample may be carry-over from other donors' samples.

This chain uses TRBV6-1 with TRBJ2-2; 12 bases line up with TRBD2. The CDR3 is 15 amino acids. The junction had 7 bases not matched to a gene; V was cut back by 8 bases and J by 6 bases. Germline V gene lookup returns CDR1 MNHNS and CDR2 SASEGT. In DNA form, the CDR3 reads TGTGCCAGCGGACAGAGACTAGCGGGAGCCGGGGAGCTGTTTTTT. This gives the protein CASGQRLAGAGELFF.

The rearrangement links TRBV10-3 to TRBJ2-3; 8 positions match TRBD2. The CDR3 totals 16 residues. Germline V gives CDR1 ENHRY, CDR2 SYGVKD. The V and J ends lost 0 bases and 5 bases, in that order; junction bases with no gene match: 7. The CDR3, as DNA: TGTGCCATCAGTGAGTCGGTGGCGGGAGGCGGAGATACGCAGTATTTT. Translated: CAISESVAGGGDTQYF.

The chain combines TRBV5-1 with TRBJ2-1; the match to TRBD2 covers 9 bases. J gave up 9 bases and V 0 bases, and 7 bases lay outside the gene matches. The CDR3 runs 15 residues. From germline, CDR1 is SGHRS and CDR2 YFSETQ. The CDR3: CASSLGLAGSGEQFF. The CDR3 nucleotides are TGCGCCAGCAGCTTGGGGCTAGCGGGGTCCGGTGAGCAGTTCTTC.

The chain carries TRBV6-1 and TRBJ2-5; D not certain. The CDR3 extends over 15 amino acids. V was trimmed by 4 bases and J by 4 bases, leaving 16 bases between them. Germline V gene data show CDR1 as MNHNS and CDR2 as SASEGT. In DNA form, the CDR3 reads TGTGCCAGCAGTGTCACGGTTTCACTGCCAGAGACCCAGTACTTC. Translation: CASSVTVSLPETQYF.

As for this clone: The sample holds other DNA sequences that translate to the same CDR3. V gene TRBV5-6 combines with J gene TRBJ2-3, with unresolved D. Germline V gene lookup returns CDR1 SGHDT and CDR2 YYEEEE. V was clipped by 0 bases and J by 1 base, with 6 bases between them. The CDR3 sequence is 14 residues long. CDR3 coding DNA: TGTGCCAGCAGCTTGGACAGAGGCACAGATACGCAGTATTTT. It translates to CASSLDRGTDTQYF.

This rearrangement joins TRBV5-1 to TRBJ1-1; D perhaps matches TRBD1 (5 bases). The CDR3 loop spans 13 amino acids. The V and J ends lost 4 bases and 6 bases respectively, with 13 bases between them. Germline-derived CDR1 and CDR2 are SGHRS and YFSETQ. DNA of the CDR3: TGCGCCAGCAGCCCCCCGGGCAGGGCTGAAGCTTTCTTT. Translated, it gives CASSPPGRAEAFF.

This rearrangement joins TRBV5-1 to TRBJ1-3; D is undetermined. Per the germline V gene, CDR1 is SGHRS and CDR2 is YFSETQ. The CDR3 runs 14 residues. V was trimmed by 0 bases and J by 4 bases, leaving 8 bases between them. CDR3 DNA sequence: TGCGCCAGCAGCTTGGGCCAGCACGGAAACACCATATATTTT. Amino acid sequence: CASSLGQHGNTIYF.

The chain has TRBV28 and TRBJ1-2, with D hard to call. Trimming removed 6 bases from V and 5 bases from J, with 13 bases in between. The CDR3 is made up of 13 amino acids. Germline lookup yields CDR1 MDHEN and CDR2 SYDVKM. The CDR3 loop reads CASRTSSQYGYTF. CDR3 DNA: TGTGCCAGCAGGACCAGCTCGCAGTATGGCTACACCTTC.

The gene calls are TRBV7-2 and TRBJ2-7; D unclear. Trimming took 4 bases from V and 0 from J, leaving 7 bases between them. The CDR3 loop spans 13 amino acids. Germline V gene sequence: CDR1 SGHTA, CDR2 FQGNSA. The CDR3 DNA sequence: TGTGCCAGCAGCTCCTCCCGCTCCTACGAGCAGTACTTC. It codes for CASSSSRSYEQYF.

The rearrangement links TRBV7-6 to TRBJ2-1; D may be TRBD1 or TRBD2 (7 bases each). CDR3 length: 15 amino acids. Germline V gene lookup returns CDR1 SGHVS and CDR2 FNYEAQ. Trimming removed 4 bases at V and 3 bases at J, with 13 bases between. The CDR3 is CASSSGGTNYNEQFF. CDR3 DNA sequence: TGTGCCAGCAGCTCAGGGGGGACTAACTACAATGAGCAGTTCTTC.

V is TRBV7-3 and J is TRBJ2-1, with D perhaps matching TRBD2 (5 bases). Trimming removed 5 bases from V and 6 bases from J, with 14 bases in between. CDR1 and CDR2 from the germline V gene are SGHTA and FQGTGA. CDR3 size: 14 residues. Here the CDR3 reads CASSPGLLGNEQFF. The CDR3 nucleotides read TGTGCCAGCAGCCCCGGACTCCTTGGCAATGAGCAGTTCTTC.

This clone has only one observation. The chain employs TRBV4-2 and TRBJ2-7, with 7 bases fitting TRBD2. CDR1 is LGHNA, CDR2 YNFKEQ, per germline. The CDR3 loop spans 16 amino acids. The junction had 12 bases not matched to a gene; V was cut back by 3 bases and J by 4 bases. The CDR3 sequence: CASSQDLAAFGYEQYF. The CDR3 coding sequence is TGTGCCAGCAGCCAGGACCTAGCGGCCTTTGGGTACGAGCAGTACTTC.

In this sample, this clone turned up once. The V call is TRBV25-1, the J call TRBJ2-7; D is possibly TRBD1 (6 bases). The CDR3 spans 13 residues. Trimming removed 8 bases from V and 2 bases from J, with 13 bases in between. Germline V gives CDR1 MGHDK, CDR2 SYGVNS. The CDR3 is CASAGTPTYEQYF. DNA for the CDR3: TGTGCCAGCGCCGGGACACCGACCTACGAGCAGTACTTC.

As to this clone: This sample also contains other DNA sequences that code for the same CDR3. This chain connects TRBV20-1 to TRBJ1-1; D might be TRBD1 (5 bases). Trimming pared 6 bases from V and 5 bases from J, leaving 10 bases between. The CDR3 runs to 11 residues. The germline gives CDR1 DFQATT, CDR2 SNEGSKA (reference sequence). The CDR3 DNA follows: TGCAGTGCGGGGGGAAGTACTGAAGCTTTCTTT. This codes for CSAGGSTEAFF.

The V and J genes are TRBV6-6 and TRBJ1-2, with D maybe TRBD1 (6 bases). V was cut by 7 bases and J by 0 bases, with 9 bases left in between. Germline V gene sequence: CDR1 MNHNY, CDR2 SVGAGI (reference sequence). The CDR3 is 13 residues long. CDR3 coding DNA: TGTGCCAGCAATAGGGGGTCTAACTATGGCTACACCTTC. Protein product: CASNRGSNYGYTF.

V gene TRBV7-8 combines with J gene TRBJ2-7; 7 bases fit TRBD1. The CDR3 is 14 residues long. The V segment lost 5 bases and the J segment 3 bases; nucleotides outside the gene matches: 7. Germline V CDR1 and CDR2: SGHVS, FQNEAQ. The CDR3 loop reads CASSQDRVNYEQYF. The CDR3 nucleotides read TGTGCCAGCAGCCAAGACAGGGTTAACTACGAGCAGTACTTC.

The genes are TRBV7-9 and TRBJ2-7; the match to TRBD1 covers 10 bases. Germline V gene lookup returns CDR1 SEHNR and CDR2 FQNEAQ (reference sequence). J was trimmed by 3 bases and V by 6 bases; bases with no gene match: 14. The CDR3 loop spans 17 amino acids. This CDR3 is CASRPAPRDRGRYEQYF. The CDR3 bases are TGTGCCAGCAGACCTGCCCCCCGGGACAGGGGCCGCTACGAGCAGTACTTC. Together with reference TRBV7-9 and TRBJ2-7, the CDR3 gives the full variable domain: DTGVSQNPRHKITKRGQNVTFRCDPISEHNRLYWYRQTLGQGPEFLTYFQNEAQLEKSRLLSDRFSAERPKGSFSTLEIQRTEQGDSAMYLCASRPAPRDRGRYEQYFGPGTRLTVT.

The chain has TRBV6-6 and TRBJ1-1; D perhaps matches TRBD1 (5 bases). Germline V gene data show CDR1 as MNHNY and CDR2 as SVGAGI (reference sequence). Trimming pared 2 bases from V and 4 bases from J, leaving 11 bases between. The CDR3 totals 14 residues. The CDR3 reads CASSYGGGSTEAFF. Written as DNA, the CDR3 is TGTGCCAGCAGTTACGGGGGGGGTAGCACTGAAGCTTTCTTT.

This sequence joins TRBV28 and TRBJ2-4; no definite D call. The germline CDR1 and CDR2 sequences are MDHEN and SYDVKM. The germline V and J ends were trimmed by 7 bases and 8 bases, with 21 bases remaining between them. The CDR3 runs to 15 residues. The CDR3 here is CASTPPGQLGYIQYF. The CDR3 DNA reads TGTGCCAGCACCCCCCCCGGGCAGCTGGGGTACATTCAGTACTTC.

This chain connects TRBV5-1 to TRBJ2-2, with 7 positions matching TRBD1. The CDR3 is 15 amino acids. Looked up from germline, CDR1 is SGHRS and CDR2 is YFSETQ. V gave up 6 bases and J gave up 6 bases; unmatched junction bases: 11. In DNA, the CDR3 is TGCGCCAGCACTTCACTAGGGGGCCAAGCCGGGGAGCTGTTTTTT. This gives the protein CASTSLGGQAGELFF.

As for this clone: Other DNA sequences from this sample encode an identical CDR3 as well. The chain is built from TRBV6-5 and TRBJ2-5; tentative D call: TRBD2 (5 bases). CDR1 is MNHEY, CDR2 SVGAGI, per germline. Trimming removed 5 bases at V and 5 bases at J, with 12 bases between. The CDR3 has 13 amino acids. The CDR3 coding sequence is TGTGCCAGCAGTCCTAACAGAGGGGAGACCCAGTACTTC. It is translated as CASSPNRGETQYF.

The chain recombines TRBV7-2 with TRBJ2-3; no reliable D call. This CDR3 is built from 14 residues. The V end lost 1 base, the J end lost 8 bases, and 13 bases lay between the germline ends. Germline V gene sequence: CDR1 SGHTA, CDR2 FQGNSA. The CDR3 DNA reads TGTGCCAGCAGCTTAGAACTGCCACCCGGTACGCAGTATTTT. Its translation is CASSLELPPGTQYF.

This clone was detected a few times. The chain employs TRBV28 and TRBJ1-2, with TRBD1 matching over 7 bases. V shed 6 bases and J 0 bases; nucleotides not matched to a gene: 10. Germline V gives CDR1 MDHEN, CDR2 SYDVKM. This CDR3 contains 16 residues. CDR3 region: CASRPWGTEANYGYTF. The CDR3 DNA reads as TGTGCCAGCAGGCCATGGGGGACAGAAGCTAACTATGGCTACACCTTC.

With respect to this clone: Other nucleotide sequences in the sample specify the same CDR3. This chain joins TRBV5-4 and TRBJ2-3, with D perhaps TRBD1 (6 bases). Germline-derived CDR1 and CDR2 are SGHNT and YYREEE (reference sequence). CDR3 length: 13 residues. The V gene lost 2 bases and the J gene lost 4 bases, with 8 bases spanning the gap. The CDR3 DNA reads TGTGCCAGCAGCTTATCAGGGGCAGATACGCAGTATTTT. Encoded protein: CASSLSGADTQYF.

This rearrangement joins TRBV11-2 to TRBJ2-1; 7 positions agree with TRBD2. The CDR3 has 16 amino acids. Unmatched junction bases numbered 7, after V lost 3 bases and J lost 2 bases. The germline V gene encodes CDR1 SGHAT and CDR2 FQNNGV. Here the CDR3 DNA reads TGTGCCAGCAGCTTCTCTGGAAGCGGGGCCTACAATGAGCAGTTCTTC. Translated, it gives CASSFSGSGAYNEQFF.

The chain carries TRBV5-8 and TRBJ1-5, with D maybe TRBD1 (5 bases). CDR1 is SGHTS and CDR2 is YDEGEE in the germline V gene. V was pared by 0 bases and J by 0 bases, with 7 bases between. CDR3 length equals 15 residues. The CDR3 is CASSLGQFSNQPQHF. The DNA of the CDR3 is TGTGCCAGCAGCTTGGGACAGTTTAGCAATCAGCCCCAGCATTTT.

V usage is TRBV5-6 and J usage is TRBJ2-3, with 10 bases lining up with TRBD2. V lost 7 bases and J lost 5; bases outside the gene matches: 1. Germline values: CDR1 SGHDT, CDR2 YYEEEE. The CDR3 is 12 amino acids. CDR3 amino acids: CASRLAGDTQYF. The DNA for the CDR3 is TGTGCCAGCCGACTAGCGGGAGATACGCAGTATTTT.

This CDR3 is CASSPRGGWSETQYF. In nucleotides, the CDR3 is TGTGCCAGCAGTCCAAGGGGAGGTTGGTCGGAGACCCAGTACTTC. J is TRBJ2-5 and V is TRBV27; tentatively, D is TRBD2 (6 bases). CDR3 length: 15 residues. With 5 bases removed from V and 5 bases from J, the gap between germline ends came to 18 bases. In germline, CDR1 is MNHEY, CDR2 SMNVEV (reference sequence).

This sequence joins TRBV5-6 and TRBJ2-5; weak D call: TRBD1 (5 bases). The ends were cut back, 4 bases at V and 6 bases at J, with 19 bases in the middle. The germline gives CDR1 SGHDT, CDR2 YYEEEE. This CDR3 has 15 residues. CDR3 sequence reads: CASSTALLGVKTQYF. CDR3 nucleotide sequence: TGTGCCAGCAGCACCGCTCTTCTAGGGGTCAAGACCCAGTACTTC.

J is TRBJ2-3 and V is TRBV5-4; D gene unclear. From germline, CDR1 is SGHNT and CDR2 YYREEE (reference sequence). This CDR3 has 13 residues. V was shortened by 3 bases and J by 2 bases, with 7 bases between the two germline ends. The CDR3 DNA follows: TGTGCCAGCAGCTCTCCGATCACAGATACGCAGTATTTT. Its translation is CASSSPITDTQYF.

The rearrangement links TRBV5-4 to TRBJ2-2; TRBD1 matches 9 bases. The CDR3 covers 16 residues. Trimming removed 4 bases from V and 6 bases from J; junction bases left unmatched: 10. Germline V lookup: CDR1 SGHNT, CDR2 YYREEE (reference sequence). CDR3 loop: CASSLGQGRVPGELFF. The CDR3 bases are TGTGCCAGCAGCCTCGGACAGGGGAGAGTGCCCGGGGAGCTGTTTTTT.